This record looks at one TCR beta chain sequence and its context. Original handling: Amplification of reference gene primers provided the estimated nucleated cell counts. Data came from immunoSEQ multiplex PCR; TCRdb stores just in-frame clones and leaves some out. V and J calls and clone size come straight from that table; D and trimming were deduced from the DNA. Among a few hundred thousand clones listed, about 86% were seen once. This record belongs to a study of blood T cell repertoires in COVID-19. About the study: The United States, Italy and Spain were the sources of the acute and convalescent COVID-19 samples.

The CDR3 sequence is 17 residues long. Germline V gene lookup returns CDR1 MNHEY and CDR2 SMNVEV (reference sequence). V lost 7 bases, J lost 5 bases, and 14 bases stayed unmatched. This chain uses TRBV27 with TRBJ2-3; 11 positions agree with TRBD2. This clonotype was sampled from a woman aged 45-65 years with acute or convalescent COVID-19. Input material: peripheral blood. The CDR3 DNA sequence: TGTGCCAGCACCCCAAGGGTAGCGGGAGGGAGGGGAGATACGCAGTATTTT. Its translation: CASTPRVAGGRGDTQYF.